The 18 T cell receptor beta chains below come from one sample, sequenced in a study of shared clonotypes between healthy human individuals. Clones were sequenced by immunoSEQ multiplex PCR, and TCRdb holds only the in-frame ones, with some missing. The table shows 1,500,000 or so clones, with 98% to 99% occurring only once. The source material was naive CD4+ T cells sorted from blood. Subset: CD45RA+ positively selected. The receptors were sampled from a man younger than 40 in good health.

This chain joins TRBV28 and TRBJ2-5, with a weak D call TRBD1 (6 bases). V was clipped by 3 bases and J by 5 bases, with 19 bases between them. Germline-derived CDR1 and CDR2 are MDHEN and SYDVKM. CDR3 size: 16 residues. CDR3 coding DNA: TGTGCCAGCAGTTTGGGACACCCCCCGGTACGGGAGACCCAGTACTTC. Protein sequence: CASSLGHPPVRETQYF.

CDR3 nucleotide sequence: TGTGCCAGTAGTTTCAGCGGGAGAAGGAGCGAGCAGTACTTC. It specifies CASSFSGRRSEQYF. V and J are TRBV19 and TRBJ2-7; 8 bases line up with TRBD2. There are 14 residues in the CDR3. CDR1 and CDR2 from the germline V gene are LNHDA and SQIVND (reference sequence). V lost 5 bases to trimming and J lost 6 bases; unmatched junction nucleotides: 9.

This chain joins TRBV19 and TRBJ1-4; 8 nucleotides align to TRBD1. Trimming at V came to 6 bases and at J to 0 bases, leaving 15 bases not matched to a gene. Per germline, CDR1 LNHDA and CDR2 SQIVND (reference sequence). There are 19 residues in the CDR3. CDR3 sequence: CASRPVGQVLTTTNEKLFF. The CDR3, as DNA: TGTGCCAGTAGACCGGTGGGACAGGTCCTCACGACAACTAATGAAAAACTGTTTTTT.

CDR3 sequence: CASSQKRGTSGDSYEQYF. CDR3 nucleotides: TGCGCCAGCAGCCAAAAGAGAGGTACTAGCGGAGACTCCTACGAGCAGTACTTC. The V and J genes are TRBV4-1 and TRBJ2-7; 8 bases map to TRBD2. The length of the CDR3 is 18 residues. Trimming cost V 2 bases and J 0 bases; bases outside gene matches: 12. CDR1 and CDR2 (germline): MGHRA, YSYEKL.

This chain links TRBV29-1 with TRBJ1-1; no clear D gene. Trimming stripped 0 bases from V and 3 bases from J, with 11 bases between. The CDR3 is 14 amino acids. Germline V gives CDR1 SQVTM, CDR2 ANQGSEA. The CDR3 nucleotides are TGCAGCGTTGAAGATCAGGCAGGATACACTGAAGCTTTCTTT. This codes for CSVEDQAGYTEAFF.

The chain carries TRBV19 and TRBJ1-3; D remains ambiguous. The CDR3 covers 15 residues. Germline-derived CDR1 and CDR2 are LNHDA and SQIVND (reference sequence). The V gene lost 7 bases and the J gene lost 1 base, with 14 bases spanning the gap. CDR3 region: CASTLRAKSGNTIYF. The DNA of the CDR3 is TGTGCCAGTACCCTTCGGGCCAAATCTGGAAACACCATATATTTT.

This rearrangement joins TRBV2 to TRBJ2-3, with 7 nucleotides matching TRBD1. This CDR3 is 14 amino acids long. Germline values: CDR1 SNHLY, CDR2 FYNNEI. J was trimmed by 0 bases and V by 6 bases; bases with no gene match: 3. The CDR3 DNA follows: TGTGCCAGCAGAATACAGGGGAGCACAGATACGCAGTATTTT. Its translation: CASRIQGSTDTQYF. The full variable domain, completed using reference TRBV2 and TRBJ2-3, is EPEVTQTPSHQVTQMGQEVILRCVPISNHLYFYWYRQILGQKVEFLVSFYNNEISEKSEIFDDQFSVERPDGSNFTLKIRSTKLEDSAMYFCASRIQGSTDTQYFGPGTRLTVL.

The gene calls are TRBV6-1 and TRBJ2-5, with 10 bases identical to TRBD2. Germline trimming cut 3 bases from V and 5 bases from J; bases unmatched to any gene: 6. Germline-derived CDR1 and CDR2 are MNHNS and SASEGT. This CDR3 contains 15 residues. The CDR3 loop is CASSEMVAGGETQYF. The CDR3 DNA follows: TGTGCCAGCAGTGAGATGGTAGCGGGAGGCGAGACCCAGTACTTC.

The V and J genes are TRBV30 and TRBJ2-7; 9 positions match TRBD2. Germline lookup yields CDR1 GTSNPN and CDR2 SVGIG (reference sequence). With 2 bases clipped from V and 5 bases from J, the junction kept 13 bases outside the gene matches. There are 16 residues in the CDR3. DNA for the CDR3: TGTGCCTGGAGTCCGGGACTAGCAGGCGGCATGAACGAGCAGTACTTC. Protein product: CAWSPGLAGGMNEQYF.

The chain recombines TRBV11-2 with TRBJ2-7, with 7 bases identical to TRBD2. Germline CDR1 SGHAT, CDR2 FQNNGV. The CDR3 is 13 residues long. V was clipped by 4 bases and J by 2 bases; unmatched bases: 2. The CDR3 nucleotides read TGTGCCAGCAGCTGGGGGGGGACCTACGAGCAGTACTTC. Its protein is CASSWGGTYEQYF.

The chain is built from TRBV7-2 and TRBJ2-3, with 10 bases aligning to TRBD2. CDR3 size: 16 residues. With 3 bases clipped from V and 6 bases from J, the junction kept 9 bases outside the gene matches. Germline values: CDR1 SGHTA, CDR2 FQGNSA. CDR3: CASSFFASGGLDTQYF. The DNA of the CDR3 is TGTGCCAGCAGCTTTTTTGCTAGCGGGGGCTTGGATACGCAGTATTTT.

This clone was seen a single time. The DNA for the CDR3 is TGTGCCAGCGATTCGGGGTACACCGGGGAGCTGTTTTTT. Translation gives CASDSGYTGELFF. The genes are TRBV2 and TRBJ2-2; tentative D call: TRBD2 (5 bases). The CDR3 is made up of 13 amino acids. V shed 8 bases and J shed 3 bases, with 10 bases lying between them. The germline gives CDR1 SNHLY, CDR2 FYNNEI.

The genes are TRBV6-1 and TRBJ2-1, with 9 bases identical to TRBD1. This CDR3 is built from 16 residues. Germline V CDR1 and CDR2: MNHNS, SASEGT. Trimming at V came to 1 base and at J to 9 bases, leaving 10 bases not matched to a gene. CDR3: CASSEVGTGPHGEQFF. CDR3 in DNA: TGTGCCAGCAGTGAAGTTGGGACAGGGCCCCATGGTGAGCAGTTCTTC.

The J gene is TRBJ2-1, the V gene TRBV19; 11 positions match TRBD2. The CDR3 has 13 residues. Per the germline V gene, CDR1 is LNHDA and CDR2 is SQIVND (reference sequence). Trimming at V came to 3 bases and at J to 12 bases, leaving 4 bases not matched to a gene. In DNA form, the CDR3 reads TGTGCCAGTAGTATCTTGGGGACTAGCGGGCAGTTCTTC. Protein product: CASSILGTSGQFF.

V gene TRBV10-2 combines with J gene TRBJ1-1; D not resolved. The CDR3 consists of 15 residues. Trimming left V 6 bases short and J 4 bases short, with 18 bases between. CDR1 and CDR2 (germline): WSHSY, SAAADI. CDR3 loop: CASSLTGRSGTEAFF. As DNA, the CDR3 is TGCGCCAGCAGCCTCACTGGGAGGTCGGGCACTGAAGCTTTCTTT.

The CDR3 loop reads CAWSVLLNRGYQETQYF. In DNA form, the CDR3 reads TGTGCCTGGAGCGTATTACTTAACAGGGGGTACCAAGAGACCCAGTACTTC. This sequence joins TRBV30 and TRBJ2-5, with 8 bases lining up with TRBD1. CDR1 is GTSNPN and CDR2 is SVGIG in the germline V gene (reference sequence). The CDR3 contains 17 residues. Trimming at V came to 3 bases and at J to 0 bases, leaving 12 bases not matched to a gene.

This chain uses TRBV7-9 with TRBJ2-7; 7 positions agree with TRBD2. Looked up from germline, CDR1 is SEHNR and CDR2 is FQNEAQ (reference sequence). The CDR3 length is 14 residues. The V gene end was trimmed by 5 bases and the J gene end by 2 bases; junction bases not matched to a gene: 6. In nucleotides, the CDR3 is TGTGCCAGCAGCCCAGAGCGGGGCACCTACGAGCAGTACTTC. Protein sequence: CASSPERGTYEQYF.

V usage is TRBV28 and J usage is TRBJ1-2; D possibly corresponds to TRBD1 (5 bases). The V end lost 1 base, the J end lost 5 bases, and 14 bases lay between the germline ends. Germline-derived CDR1 and CDR2 are MDHEN and SYDVKM. The CDR3 is made up of 15 amino acids. The CDR3 DNA is TGTGCCAGCAGTTTATCCGGGACGGGGGATTATGGCTACACCTTC. It translates to CASSLSGTGDYGYTF.